This is a list of T cell receptor beta chains from one sample in a study of post-analysis software for immune sequencing data. TCRdb used MiXCR to reprocess the PCR reads, holding one entry per CDR3 protein. Altogether hundreds of thousands of distinct CDR3 sequences are present, approximately 53% being singletons, with the ten largest covering about 4.8%. Specimen: blood. Source of these receptors: a girl aged 10-17 years with multiple sclerosis. The CDR3 runs from the conserved cysteine through the conserved F or W. Expanded clones get a size class; other rows say once, few or many, or leave the size out.

TRBV5-5,TRBJ1-2,13,NA,CASTHPRGNGYTF
TRBV3-1,TRBJ2-3,16,NA,CASSRSRLAGEDTQYF
TRBV12-3/TRBV12-4,TRBJ1-2,16,few,CASSDRGGSKGYGYTF
TRBV20-1,TRBJ2-5,16,NA,CSAYKSGLAGRETQYF
TRBV7-2,TRBJ1-2,18,NA,CASSLRNAWDRSNYGYTF
TRBV29-1,TRBJ2-5,13,NA,CSAGQVVQETQYF
TRBV7-7,TRBJ2-5,14,few,CASSLRLGKETQYF
TRBV12-3/TRBV12-4,TRBJ2-3,16,NA,CASSFLAGEPRDTQYF
TRBV28,TRBJ2-4,15,NA,CASSFPGGGPMEQYF
TRBV6-5,TRBJ1-6,19,NA,CASSYSTWQGNSYNSPLHF
TRBV29-1,TRBJ1-4,13,NA,CSVQGARNEKLFF
TRBV7-8,TRBJ2-7,16,NA,CASSLRLRGYSYEQYF
TRBV5-1,TRBJ2-7,14,NA,CASSFRDKTYEQYF
TRBV5-1,TRBJ2-7,15,NA,CASSTGLAGKYEQYF
TRBV29-1,TRBJ1-3,12,NA,CSVDRGGNTIYF
TRBV29-1,TRBJ2-7,14,NA,CSVKRDRGSYEQYF
TRBV5-5,TRBJ2-1,13,NA,CASSSNRDFKQFF
TRBV10-3,NA,15,once,CAIRPPLADGYEQYF
TRBV2,TRBJ2-1,15,once,CATHPGLVGRNEQFF
TRBV20-1,NA,12,NA,CSVSGRGETQYF
TRBV5-1,TRBJ1-2,14,NA,CASSLELVNYGYTF
TRBV20-1,TRBJ2-5,15,NA,CSAPRGGLAGREQYF
TRBV6-5,TRBJ2-7,15,NA,CASSYSFSGGGEQYF
TRBV20-1,TRBJ2-1,15,NA,CSATPGGRAYNEQFF
TRBV7-3,TRBJ2-1,15,NA,CASRAGLAYVYEQFF
TRBV29-1,TRBJ2-3,14,NA,CSVDGGAGTDTQYF
TRBV30,TRBJ2-7,14,NA,CAWSGGAGSYEQYF
TRBV20-1,TRBJ1-2,13,NA,CSGIKVENYGYTF
TRBV5-1,NA,15,NA,CASSLEGGPKYEQYF
TRBV27,TRBJ1-5,15,few,CASRSDREEGQPQHF
TRBV28,TRBJ1-2,12,NA,CASADHSYGYTF
TRBV6-6,TRBJ1-2,15,NA,CASSYDRGFDYGYTF
TRBV5-1,TRBJ1-6,15,NA,CASSLWGDPDSPLHF
TRBV4-1,TRBJ2-3,15,NA,CASSQLGLASDTQYF
TRBV6-5,TRBJ2-1,15,few,CASSYSLAPTYEQFF
TRBV20-1,TRBJ2-1,13,NA,CSAPRDSDNEQFF
TRBV20-1,TRBJ2-7,16,NA,CSATNPSGGLGYEQYF
TRBV20-1,TRBJ2-7,11,few,CSARNGPEQYF
TRBV20-1,TRBJ2-1,14,NA,CSARPASSYNEQFF
TRBV7-2,TRBJ2-3,13,few,CASSLDREDTQYF
TRBV7-2,NA,12,few,CASSVDRDEQYF
TRBV7-7,TRBJ2-3,15,NA,CASSLGIGITDTQYF
TRBV15,TRBJ2-3,16,NA,CATSRGTGAASGTQYF
TRBV12-3/TRBV12-4,TRBJ1-6,14,NA,CASRDRGYNSPLHF
TRBV27,TRBJ1-4,14,NA,CASSLSPLGEKLFF
TRBV3-1,TRBJ2-1,16,NA,CASSQRPGRQDNEQFF
TRBV27,TRBJ1-5,16,NA,CASSAFGFHSNQPQHF
TRBV21-1,TRBJ2-3,15,NA,CASSKGTGETDTQYF
TRBV7-9,TRBJ1-1,13,NA,CASSALPGVEAFF
TRBV5-1,TRBJ2-4,16,few,CASSLAVGLAKNIQYF
TRBV12-3/TRBV12-4,TRBJ1-5,15,NA,CASSLGSDSNQPQHF
TRBV7-9,TRBJ2-7,16,NA,CASSPQEWQGTHEQYF